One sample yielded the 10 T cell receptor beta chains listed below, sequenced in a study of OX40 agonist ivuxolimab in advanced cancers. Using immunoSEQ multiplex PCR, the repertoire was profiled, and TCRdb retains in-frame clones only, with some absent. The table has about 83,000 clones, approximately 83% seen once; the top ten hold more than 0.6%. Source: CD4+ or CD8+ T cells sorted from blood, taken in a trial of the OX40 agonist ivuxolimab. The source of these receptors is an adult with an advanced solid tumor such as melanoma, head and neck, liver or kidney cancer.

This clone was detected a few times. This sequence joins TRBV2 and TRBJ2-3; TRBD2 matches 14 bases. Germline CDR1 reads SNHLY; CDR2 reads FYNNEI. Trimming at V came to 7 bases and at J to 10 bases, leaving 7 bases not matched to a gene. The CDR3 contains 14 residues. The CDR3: CASNPGTSGGPQYF. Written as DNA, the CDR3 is TGTGCCAGCAATCCTGGGACTAGCGGGGGCCCGCAGTATTTT.

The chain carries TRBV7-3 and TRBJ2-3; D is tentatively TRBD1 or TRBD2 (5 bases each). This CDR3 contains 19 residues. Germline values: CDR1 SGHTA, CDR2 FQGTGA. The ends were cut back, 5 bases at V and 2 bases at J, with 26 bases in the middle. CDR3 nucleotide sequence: TGTGCCAGCAGCCTTACCTCGGGGCAAAACCGAACCCACACAGATACGCAGTATTTT. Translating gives CASSLTSGQNRTHTDTQYF.

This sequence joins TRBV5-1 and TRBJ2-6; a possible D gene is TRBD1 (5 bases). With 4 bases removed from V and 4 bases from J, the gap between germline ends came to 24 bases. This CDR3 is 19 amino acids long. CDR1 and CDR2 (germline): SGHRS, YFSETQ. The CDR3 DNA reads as TGCGCCAGCAGCAATCAACCGGGTTTACAGGTCGTGGGGGCCAACGTCCTGACTTTC. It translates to CASSNQPGLQVVGANVLTF.

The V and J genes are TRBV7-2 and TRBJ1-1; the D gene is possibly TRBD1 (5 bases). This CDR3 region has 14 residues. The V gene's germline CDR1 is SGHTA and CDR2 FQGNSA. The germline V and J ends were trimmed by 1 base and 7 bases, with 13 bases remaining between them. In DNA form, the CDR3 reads TGTGCCAGCAGCTTAGATGGGGACCCCCTTGAAGCTTTCTTT. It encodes CASSLDGDPLEAFF.

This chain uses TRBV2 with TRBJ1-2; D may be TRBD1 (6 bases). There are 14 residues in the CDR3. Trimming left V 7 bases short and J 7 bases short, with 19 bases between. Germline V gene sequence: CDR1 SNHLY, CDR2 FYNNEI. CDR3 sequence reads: CASKSPWTEGGYTF. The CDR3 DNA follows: TGTGCCAGCAAATCACCTTGGACAGAGGGTGGCTACACCTTC.

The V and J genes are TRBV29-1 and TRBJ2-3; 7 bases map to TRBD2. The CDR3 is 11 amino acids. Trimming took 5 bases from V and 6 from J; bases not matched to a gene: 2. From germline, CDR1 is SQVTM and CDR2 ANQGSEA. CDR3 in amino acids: CSVILADTQYF. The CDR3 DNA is TGCAGCGTTATACTAGCGGATACGCAGTATTTT.

This CDR3 is CASSLTGAGANVLTF. CDR3 bases: TGTGCCAGCAGCCTCACAGGGGCTGGGGCCAACGTCCTGACTTTC. The chain carries TRBV5-8 and TRBJ2-6; TRBD1 matches at 7 bases. V gave up 4 bases and J gave up 2 bases; unmatched junction bases: 3. Germline assignment: CDR1 SGHTS and CDR2 YDEGEE. This CDR3 spans 15 amino acids.

Here the CDR3 DNA reads TGTGCCAGCTTAAATAGCTCCTATAATTCACCCCTCCACTTT. It is translated as CASLNSSYNSPLHF. The rearrangement links TRBV7-9 to TRBJ1-6; D is unclear. Per germline, CDR1 SEHNR and CDR2 FQNEAQ (reference sequence). This CDR3 has 14 amino acids. Trimming shortened V by 8 bases and J by 0 bases, and 8 bases separated the two germline ends.

Here the CDR3 reads CASSVPPPWSRGFQYF. CDR3 in DNA: TGTGCCAGCAGCGTACCACCCCCATGGTCGAGGGGGTTCCAGTACTTC. V and J are TRBV9 and TRBJ2-7; tentatively, D is TRBD1 (6 bases). This CDR3 spans 16 amino acids. Trimming removed 1 base from V and 10 bases from J, with 24 bases in between. Germline loops: CDR1 SGDLS, CDR2 YYNGEE.

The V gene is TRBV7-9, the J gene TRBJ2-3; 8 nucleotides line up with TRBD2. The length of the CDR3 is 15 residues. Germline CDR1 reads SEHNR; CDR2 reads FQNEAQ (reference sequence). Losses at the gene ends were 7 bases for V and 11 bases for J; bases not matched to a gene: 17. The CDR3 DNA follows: TGTGCCAGCACCCCTCGCGGGGGGCAAGACGAGGGGCAGTATTTT. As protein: CASTPRGGQDEGQYF.